This TCR beta chain derives from a study of T cells in women clearing cervical HPV infection. Study at large: Cases: HPV16-related CIN3 or worse on histology, a couple of invasive cancers. Blood came at first lesion visit for cases, post-clearance for controls.

In germline, CDR1 is KGHSH, CDR2 LQKENI. The junction had 10 bases not matched to a gene; V was cut back by 5 bases and J by 5 bases. The length of the CDR3 is 15 residues. The assay was immunoSEQ multiplex PCR, and TCRdb's table has in-frame clones only and misses some. Listed are over 20,000 clones; less than 4% falls within the top ten. Each participant carried one incident cervical HPV16 infection only. A note on this clone: Its antigen is still unknown. The read terminates 3 residues before the CDR3 end, so the remaining end is supplied by the germline J gene.

Whole-study findings and limits: Repertoire richness, not evenness, was significantly elevated in CIN3+ cases versus controls.

The J gene is TRBJ2-3, the V gene TRBV18; 7 bases match TRBD2. Material: blood buffy coat. This sequence was found in a woman between 18 and 70 years old with a cervical HPV16 infection that either progressed to CIN3+ or cleared (not recorded which). The covered CDR3 bases are TGTGCCAGCTCAACACTTAGCGGGTCCGAAGATACG. Amino acids: CASSTLSGSEDT. The complete CDR3 reads CASSTLSGSEDTQYF.